The rows below give T cell receptor beta chains drawn from one sample of a study of stem cell transplantation in POMP-related autoinflammatory disease. Libraries were prepared by immunoSEQ multiplex PCR; TCRdb keeps only in-frame clonotypes and omits some of them. The top ten clones hold about 0.7% of a sample with some 68,000 clones, approximately 91% of them seen once. The specimen comprised CD4+ T cells from PBMCs, sampled after stem cell transplantation. These receptor sequences come from a human patient with POMP-related autoinflammation and immune dysregulation (PRAID). Some T cells here may be from the graft donor. Each CDR3 is given with its conserved first and last residue. D genes are given only for firm matches. The size entry is marked missing in some rows and otherwise reads once, few, many or a size class.

TGCGCCAGCAGCTTGGGGGGGGCGCAGGATTATGGCTACACCTTC	CASSLGGAQDYGYTF	TRBV5-1	TRBJ1-2	.	.
TGTGCCACCAGTGACCGGGACGGGGGGAGCCTTGGAGATACGCAGTATTTT	CATSDRDGGSLGDTQYF	TRBV24-1	TRBJ2-3	.	TRBD2
TGTGCCAGCAGCCAGGACAGCCTGAATTATAGCAATCAGCCCCAGCATTTT	CASSQDSLNYSNQPQHF	TRBV2	TRBJ1-5	.	.
TGTGCCAGCAGCCAAACCCAGGGCGGGAGTGTGGTGGGCAATCAGCCCCAGCATTTT	CASSQTQGGSVVGNQPQHF	TRBV11-2	TRBJ1-5	.	.
TGTGCCAGCAGAGGACTAGCGGAGCGTGCGGAGCAGTACTTC	CASRGLAERAEQYF	TRBV27	TRBJ2-7	once	TRBD2
TGCGCCAGCAGAGCAGGGGGCACCGGGGAGCTGTTTTTT	CASRAGGTGELFF	TRBV5-1	TRBJ2-2	.	TRBD1
TGCGCCAGCTCCTGGTCTTCACTCACAGATACGCAGTATTTT	CASSWSSLTDTQYF	TRBV5-1	TRBJ2-3	once	.
TGTGCCAGCAGAACAGATAGCAATCAGCCCCAGCATTTT	CASRTDSNQPQHF	TRBV12-3/TRBV12-4	TRBJ1-5	few	.
TGTGCCAGCAGACGCGGCAGGACTCCACCACGAGATACGCAGTATTTT	CASRRGRTPPRDTQYF	TRBV6-6	TRBJ2-3	.	.
TGTGCCAGCTCACCACTTTCACAGCTCACCGGGGAGCTGTTTTTT	CASSPLSQLTGELFF	TRBV18	TRBJ2-2	.	.
TGTGCCAGCAGCTTGACAGGGGGCTCCTACAATGAGCAGTTCTTC	CASSLTGGSYNEQFF	TRBV5-5	TRBJ2-1	.	TRBD1
TGTGCCAGCAGTCCGACAGTCTATAGCAATCAGCCCCAGCATTTT	CASSPTVYSNQPQHF	TRBV28	TRBJ1-5	.	.
TGCAGCGTGGAGACGGGGGAGCAGTTCTTC	CSVETGEQFF	TRBV29-1	TRBJ2-1	.	.
TGTGCCAGTAGTGTGGGACAGGGGAGTGGCTACACCTTC	CASSVGQGSGYTF	TRBV19	TRBJ1-2	.	TRBD1
TGTGCCAGCAGCTCTGGACTAGCGGGAGCCTACGAGCAGTACTTC	CASSSGLAGAYEQYF	TRBV11-3	TRBJ2-7	.	TRBD2
TGTGCCAGCTCGGGACAGGGCTTAGTAGAAAAACTGTTTTTT	CASSGQGLVEKLFF	TRBV6-5	TRBJ1-4	.	TRBD1
TGCGCCAGCAGCTCCGACAGAGCTAGCACAGATACGCAGTATTTT	CASSSDRASTDTQYF	TRBV5-1	TRBJ2-3	.	.
TGTGCCAGCATCACGGCTAGCGGGAGGATAGGAGAGACCCAGTACTTC	CASITASGRIGETQYF	TRBV2	TRBJ2-5	.	TRBD2
TGTGCCAGCTCACCACTTGGGACGGGAGACTCTGGAAACACCATATATTTT	CASSPLGTGDSGNTIYF	TRBV18	TRBJ1-3	.	.
TGTGCCAGCAGCGTTGTAACCGGGATGCAGTTCTTC	CASSVVTGMQFF	TRBV9	TRBJ2-1	.	.
TGTGCCAGTAGTATAGATGCTAGCGGGAGTGTCAATGAGCAGTTCTTC	CASSIDASGSVNEQFF	TRBV19	TRBJ2-1	.	TRBD2
TGTGCCACCTTTGAACGGACAGATACGCAGTATTTT	CATFERTDTQYF	TRBV28	TRBJ2-3	.	.
TGTGCCAGCAGAGAAACCGGCCAGGGTGGTAATCAGCCCCAGCATTTT	CASRETGQGGNQPQHF	TRBV6-1	TRBJ1-5	.	.
TGTGCCAGCAGTCTAGCGGGAGATGGGTACGAGCAGTACTTC	CASSLAGDGYEQYF	TRBV6-5	TRBJ2-7	.	TRBD2
TGTGCCACCAGTGCCGGGAGAGGCGAGCAGTTCTTC	CATSAGRGEQFF	TRBV24-1	TRBJ2-1	once	.
TGTGCCAGCAGTTACCGGACCGAATATGGCTACACCTTC	CASSYRTEYGYTF	TRBV6-5	TRBJ1-2	.	.
TGTGCCAGCAGCCAGCGGACAGGGCCATTAGCTAACTATGGCTACACCTTC	CASSQRTGPLANYGYTF	TRBV11-2	TRBJ1-2	.	TRBD1
TGTGCCAGCAGTCCCCAATTGAACACTGAAGCTTTCTTT	CASSPQLNTEAFF	TRBV6-5	TRBJ1-1	.	.
TGTGCCTGGAGCAATGGACAGGGAAAAGCTTTCTTT	CAWSNGQGKAFF	TRBV30	TRBJ1-1	.	TRBD1
TGCGCCAGCAGCACCAGCACCCGGGGAACAGATACGCAGTATTTT	CASSTSTRGTDTQYF	TRBV5-1	TRBJ2-3	.	.
TGTGCCAGCAGCCATTGGGGACAGGAAAATGAAGCTTTCTTT	CASSHWGQENEAFF	TRBV7-9	TRBJ1-1	.	TRBD1
TGTGCCAGCAGTTCACCGGGACAGGGTGTAATTGCTTCACCCCTCCACTTT	CASSSPGQGVIASPLHF	TRBV27	TRBJ1-6	.	TRBD1
TGTGCCAGCAGCCTGACAGGCGATGGCTACACCTTC	CASSLTGDGYTF	TRBV6-5	TRBJ1-2	.	.
TGTGCCAGCAGCTTACCCACAGGGGGCCTCACCGGGGAGCTGTTTTTT	CASSLPTGGLTGELFF	TRBV7-8	TRBJ2-2	.	TRBD1
TGTGCCAGCAGTGAGAATCAGGGGATGAACACTGAAGCTTTCTTT	CASSENQGMNTEAFF	TRBV6-4	TRBJ1-1	.	.
TGTGCCAGCAGTTTAGGGGGCGACGGGGCCAACGTCCTGACTTTC	CASSLGGDGANVLTF	TRBV28	TRBJ2-6	.	.
TGCGCCAGCAGCCAAGACAGGGGAGAGACCCAGTACTTC	CASSQDRGETQYF	TRBV5-1	TRBJ2-5	.	TRBD1
TGCGCCAGCAGAACGAATGGTCCCGAAGAGAACACCATATATTTT	CASRTNGPEENTIYF	TRBV5-1	TRBJ1-3	once	.